This is a list of T cell receptor beta chains from one sample in a study of cytomegalovirus exposure and HLA in healthy donors. Method: immunoSEQ multiplex PCR; TCRdb's copy keeps in-frame clones and lacks some. Of 150,000 to 200,000 clones in the sample, around 76% were seen once. The specimen was PBMCs. Receptors originate from a girl aged 5 to 17 in good health and CMV-seropositive. Both conserved end residues are part of each CDR3. The D gene is left open where the match is weak. The size of a clone is reported for some rows only, either as once, few or many, or as a class for expanded clones.

clone size	V gene	J gene	D gene	CDR3 protein	CDR3 DNA
-	TRBV5-1	TRBJ2-1	-	CASSFRGLGKRDYNEQFF	TGCGCCAGCAGCTTTCGGGGGTTGGGGAAGAGGGACTACAATGAGCAGTTCTTC
-	TRBV10-3	TRBJ2-5	-	CAISDRSDYQETQYF	TGTGCCATCAGTGATAGGTCCGACTACCAAGAGACCCAGTACTTC
few	TRBV7-2	TRBJ2-6	-	CASSKDSRNVLTF	TGTGCCAGCAGCAAGGACAGTCGGAACGTCCTGACTTTC
-	TRBV7-8	TRBJ2-1	TRBD2	CASSPRLAGYNEQFF	TGTGCCAGCAGCCCGCGACTAGCGGGGTACAATGAGCAGTTCTTC
-	TRBV28	TRBJ1-2	-	CASRSERGGYTF	TGTGCCAGCAGATCAGAGAGGGGGGGCTACACCTTC
-	TRBV20-1	TRBJ2-1	-	CSARYNEQFF	TGCAGTGCGCGGTACAATGAGCAGTTCTTC
-	TRBV4-1	TRBJ1-1	-	CASSQVGRVNTEAFF	TGCGCCAGCAGCCAAGTGGGGAGGGTGAACACTGAAGCTTTCTTT
few	TRBV5-1	TRBJ2-7	TRBD2	CASSLGPREYYEQYF	TGCGCCAGCAGCTTGGGGCCGCGGGAGTACTACGAGCAGTACTTC
-	TRBV10-1	TRBJ1-4	-	CASSEGQRTEKLFF	TGCGCCAGCAGTGAGGGACAGAGAACCGAAAAACTGTTTTTT
-	TRBV19	TRBJ1-5	-	CASIPGPWGGAGGNQPQHF	TGTGCCAGTATCCCCGGGCCCTGGGGGGGGGCTGGGGGCAATCAGCCCCAGCATTTT
once	TRBV6-6	TRBJ2-3	-	CASRKEGSTDTQYF	TGTGCCAGCAGAAAGGAGGGGAGCACAGATACGCAGTATTTT
-	TRBV19	TRBJ2-6	TRBD2	CASIQTSGISGANVLTF	TGTGCCAGTATTCAGACTAGCGGGATATCTGGGGCCAACGTCCTGACTTTC
-	TRBV19	TRBJ2-7	-	CASSQRALSYEQYF	TGTGCCAGTAGCCAGCGGGCTCTTTCCTACGAGCAGTACTTC
-	TRBV27	TRBJ2-3	-	CASSLSRRLGTDTQYF	TGTGCCAGCAGTTTATCTCGGAGATTAGGCACAGATACGCAGTATTTT
-	TRBV18	TRBJ1-2	TRBD1	CASSPQLRTGNYGYTF	TGTGCCAGCTCACCACAACTACGGACAGGGAACTATGGCTACACCTTC
-	TRBV25-1	TRBJ2-7	TRBD1	CASRGWTGFGDEQYF	TGTGCCAGCAGGGGATGGACAGGTTTTGGGGACGAGCAGTACTTC
-	TRBV5-5	TRBJ2-1	TRBD1	CASSLYGGQGSNEQFF	TGTGCCAGCAGCTTGTATGGGGGACAGGGTAGTAATGAGCAGTTCTTC
few	TRBV7-3	TRBJ2-1	TRBD2	CASSLMGGGAYNEQFF	TGTGCCAGCAGCTTAATGGGGGGAGGGGCCTACAATGAGCAGTTCTTC
once	TRBV19	TRBJ2-7	TRBD1	CASSSSGQGFYEQYF	TGTGCCAGTAGTAGCAGCGGACAGGGATTTTACGAGCAGTACTTC
-	TRBV4-1	TRBJ2-1	-	CASSLRGGAQFF	TGCGCCAGCAGCCTAAGGGGCGGGGCCCAGTTCTTC
-	TRBV7-3	TRBJ2-7	-	CASSPLDTNPREQYF	TGTGCCAGCAGCCCGCTCGACACCAACCCACGGGAGCAGTACTTC
-	TRBV6-1	TRBJ2-7	-	CASSEDPGGAGTRDYEQYF	TGTGCCAGCAGTGAGGACCCAGGGGGGGCCGGGACTAGGGACTACGAGCAGTACTTC
-	TRBV4-1	TRBJ2-6	-	CASSQQGRVGTGANVLTF	TGCGCCAGCAGCCAACAGGGGCGGGTGGGGACTGGGGCCAACGTCCTGACTTTC
-	TRBV5-1	TRBJ2-1	-	CASSLELPRGEQFF	TGCGCCAGCAGCTTGGAACTCCCTCGTGGTGAGCAGTTCTTC
-	TRBV7-9	TRBJ2-2	-	CASSSTNSPSGTNTGELFF	TGTGCCAGCAGCTCCACCAATAGCCCCTCAGGGACGAACACCGGGGAGCTGTTTTTT
-	TRBV14	TRBJ1-1	-	CASTKGLRDTEAFF	TGTGCCAGTACAAAGGGGCTACGGGACACTGAAGCTTTCTTT
-	TRBV10-3	TRBJ1-5	TRBD1	CAISRDRGHQPQHF	TGTGCCATCAGCCGGGACAGAGGCCATCAGCCCCAGCATTTT
-	TRBV5-6	TRBJ1-2	-	CASSLGLIIYGYTF	TGTGCCAGCAGCTTGGGCCTAATAATATATGGCTACACCTTC
-	TRBV19	TRBJ2-5	TRBD1	CASEGAGETQYF	TGTGCCAGTGAGGGGGCGGGTGAGACCCAGTACTTC
-	TRBV5-4	TRBJ2-7	TRBD2	CASSWTSGGPSSYEQYF	TGTGCCAGCAGCTGGACTAGCGGGGGCCCAAGCTCCTACGAGCAGTACTTC
-	TRBV30	TRBJ1-1	-	CAWSPGNTEAFF	TGTGCCTGGAGCCCGGGGAACACTGAAGCTTTCTTT
-	TRBV5-6	TRBJ2-5	TRBD1	CASSFDRAETQYF	TGTGCCAGCAGCTTTGACAGGGCTGAGACCCAGTACTTC
-	TRBV5-1	TRBJ2-1	TRBD2	CASGLGGGALDEQFF	TGCGCCAGCGGACTAGGCGGGGGGGCCTTAGATGAGCAGTTCTTC
-	TRBV5-1	TRBJ1-2	TRBD1	CASSWGGQGVYGYTF	TGCGCCAGCAGCTGGGGCGGACAGGGAGTCTATGGCTACACCTTC
-	TRBV29-1	TRBJ2-2	TRBD1	CSVDRGHTGELFF	TGCAGCGTTGACAGGGGGCACACCGGGGAGCTGTTTTTT
-	TRBV7-3	TRBJ1-1	TRBD1	CASSRDREDTEAFF	TGTGCCAGCAGCCGGGACAGGGAGGACACTGAAGCTTTCTTT
-	TRBV7-9	TRBJ1-2	TRBD1	CASSAPGTEFYGYTF	TGTGCCAGCAGCGCTCCCGGGACAGAGTTCTATGGCTACACCTTC